This T cell receptor (beta chain) was sequenced during a study of cytomegalovirus exposure and HLA in healthy donors. Germline V gives CDR1 LNHDA, CDR2 SQIVND (reference sequence). V lost 5 bases, J lost 5 bases, and 7 bases stayed unmatched. The length of the CDR3 is 15 residues. Researchers ran the PCR with 60 Vbeta and 13 Jbeta primers. Sequencing used immunoSEQ multiplex PCR; TCRdb keeps in-frame clones, though not all of them. The table lists about 80,000 clones, 70% to 80% of them singletons. This clone appeared once. The antigen is not known. Broader study findings: Earlier analysis looked at TCR beta V segments, and most were productive about 90% or about 30% of the time. Altogether, some 170 TCR beta chains were recorded as cytomegalovirus-associated.

This clonotype was obtained from a man younger than 40 in good health and CMV-seronegative. The chain carries TRBV19 and TRBJ2-5; TRBD1 matches 11 bases. The sequencing input was PBMCs. This CDR3 reads CASSWTGGFLETQYF. CDR3 sequence (DNA): TGTGCCAGTAGTTGGACAGGGGGCTTTTTGGAGACCCAGTACTTC.